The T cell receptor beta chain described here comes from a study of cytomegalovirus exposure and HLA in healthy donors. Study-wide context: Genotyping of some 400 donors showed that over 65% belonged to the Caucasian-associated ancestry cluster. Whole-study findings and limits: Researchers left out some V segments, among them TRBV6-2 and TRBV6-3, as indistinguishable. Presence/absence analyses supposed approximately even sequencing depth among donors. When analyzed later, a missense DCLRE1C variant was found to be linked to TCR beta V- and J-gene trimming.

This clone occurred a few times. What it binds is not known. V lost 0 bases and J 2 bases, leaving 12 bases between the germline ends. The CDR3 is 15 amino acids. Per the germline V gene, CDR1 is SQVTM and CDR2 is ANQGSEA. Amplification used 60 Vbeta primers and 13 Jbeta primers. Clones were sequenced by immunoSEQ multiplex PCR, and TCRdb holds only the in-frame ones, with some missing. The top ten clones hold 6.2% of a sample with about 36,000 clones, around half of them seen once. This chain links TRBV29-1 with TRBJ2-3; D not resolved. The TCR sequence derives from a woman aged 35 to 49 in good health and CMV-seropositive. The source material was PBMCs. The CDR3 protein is CSVEDLGRPTDTQYF. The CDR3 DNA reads TGCAGCGTTGAAGATCTGGGCAGGCCCACAGATACGCAGTATTTT.